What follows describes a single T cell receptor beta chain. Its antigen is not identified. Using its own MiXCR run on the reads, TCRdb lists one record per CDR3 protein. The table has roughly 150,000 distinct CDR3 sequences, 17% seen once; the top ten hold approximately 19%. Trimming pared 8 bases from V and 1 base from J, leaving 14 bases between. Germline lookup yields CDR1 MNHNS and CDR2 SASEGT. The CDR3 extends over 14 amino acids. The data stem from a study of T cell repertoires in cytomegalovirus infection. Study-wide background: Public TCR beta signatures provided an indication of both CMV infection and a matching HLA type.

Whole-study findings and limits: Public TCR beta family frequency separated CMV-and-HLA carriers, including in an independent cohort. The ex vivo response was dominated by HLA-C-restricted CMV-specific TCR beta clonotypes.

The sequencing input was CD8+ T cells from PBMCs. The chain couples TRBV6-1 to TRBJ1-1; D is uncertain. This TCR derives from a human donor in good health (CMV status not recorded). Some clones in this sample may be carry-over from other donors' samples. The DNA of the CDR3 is TGTGCCAGCCGCCTACCCGGTAAGAACACTGAAGCTTTCTTT. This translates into CASRLPGKNTEAFF.